Below, 31 T cell receptor beta chains from the same sample are listed, as sequenced in a study of cytotoxic CD8 clonotypes in ibrutinib-treated CLL. Here immunoSEQ multiplex PCR was the method, and the copy in TCRdb shows in-frame clones only, minus some. Among fewer than 400,000 clones listed, roughly 70% were seen once. This specimen consisted of PBMCs, obtained after 36 months of ibrutinib treatment. Receptors originate from a human donor with chronic lymphocytic leukemia.

The chain carries TRBV6-5 and TRBJ2-5; a possible D gene is TRBD1 (5 bases). Per germline, CDR1 MNHEY and CDR2 SVGAGI. The V end lost 6 bases, the J end lost 2 bases, and 10 bases lay between the germline ends. CDR3 size: 13 residues. The CDR3 coding sequence is TGTGCCAGCAGCACGACAGTACAAGAGACCCAGTACTTC. Its protein product is CASSTTVQETQYF.

This clone was observed once. The chain has TRBV10-2 and TRBJ2-6; D possibly corresponds to TRBD2 (6 bases). CDR1 WSHSY and CDR2 SAAADI come from the germline V gene. The V and J ends lost 2 bases and 4 bases respectively, with 9 bases between them. CDR3 length: 15 amino acids. The CDR3: CASSERRVGANVLTF. The CDR3 DNA reads as TGCGCCAGCAGTGAGCGGAGGGTCGGGGCCAACGTCCTGACTTTC.

The genes are TRBV7-9 and TRBJ2-1; D gene unclear. Germline V lookup: CDR1 SEHNR, CDR2 FQNEAQ (reference sequence). Trimming stripped 1 base from V and 9 bases from J, with 16 bases between. CDR3 length: 15 residues. The CDR3 DNA sequence: TGTGCCAGCAGCTTAGTCACTGTCAGTGTTGGTGAGCAGTTCTTC. Translation: CASSLVTVSVGEQFF.

The chain combines TRBV5-4 with TRBJ2-7; possibly TRBD1 for D (5 bases). CDR3 size: 14 residues. With 3 bases removed from V and 3 bases from J, the gap between germline ends came to 13 bases. CDR1 is SGHNT, CDR2 YYREEE, per germline (reference sequence). The DNA of the CDR3 is TGTGCCAGCAGCTCGGAAAAGACAGTCTACGAGCAGTACTTC. This translates into CASSSEKTVYEQYF.

V gene TRBV4-1 combines with J gene TRBJ1-2; the D gene is possibly TRBD1 (6 bases). The CDR3 spans 13 residues. The germline V and J ends were trimmed by 4 bases and 7 bases, with 13 bases remaining between them. The germline CDR1 and CDR2 sequences are MGHRA and YSYEKL. The CDR3 region has the DNA TGCGCCAGCAGCCTGCCAGGGGAATTTGGCTACACCTTC. Encoded protein: CASSLPGEFGYTF.

This rearrangement joins TRBV28 to TRBJ2-3; D is perhaps TRBD1 or TRBD2 (5 bases each). Germline lookup yields CDR1 MDHEN and CDR2 SYDVKM. This CDR3 region has 12 residues. Between the trimmed V and J ends, which lost 3 bases and 7 bases, there was a span of 8 bases. CDR3 nucleotide sequence: TGTGCCAGCAGTTTGAGGGGACATACGCAGTATTTT. As protein: CASSLRGHTQYF.

The chain uses TRBV15 and TRBJ2-7; D remains unclear. The CDR3 contains 13 residues. Trimming removed 3 bases at V and 3 bases at J, with 9 bases between. Looked up from germline, CDR1 is LNHNV and CDR2 is YYDKDF (reference sequence). DNA for the CDR3: TGTGCCACCAGCAGTCAAAGGTTCTACGAGCAGTACTTC. Translation gives CATSSQRFYEQYF.

The genes are TRBV7-3 and TRBJ2-2; 10 nucleotides match TRBD1. Per germline, CDR1 SGHTA and CDR2 FQGTGA. CDR3 size: 22 residues. Unmatched junction bases numbered 19, after V lost 3 bases and J lost 0 bases. CDR3 DNA sequence: TGTGCCAGCAGCTTGGCTCCTTTACTCCGGGACAGGGGTATCGCGAACACCGGGGAGCTGTTTTTT. It codes for CASSLAPLLRDRGIANTGELFF.

The chain has TRBV15 and TRBJ2-3; D unresolved. The CDR3 runs to 17 residues. The germline gives CDR1 LNHNV, CDR2 YYDKDF (reference sequence). Trimming removed 1 base at V and 0 bases at J, with 14 bases between. The DNA for the CDR3 is TGTGCCACCAGCAGAGTTGGCCTACTGGTTAGCACAGATACGCAGTATTTT. This gives the protein CATSRVGLLVSTDTQYF.

This clone was observed once. The V call is TRBV5-1, the J call TRBJ2-1, with D perhaps TRBD1 (5 bases). V lost 4 bases and J lost 2, with 16 bases in between. This CDR3 region has 16 residues. Per the germline V gene, CDR1 is SGHRS and CDR2 is YFSETQ. The CDR3 DNA sequence: TGCGCCAGCAGCCCCTTGGACCAGGGTGCCTACAATGAGCAGTTCTTC. Translation: CASSPLDQGAYNEQFF.

The chain uses TRBV7-2 and TRBJ2-7; TRBD1 aligns across 9 bases. There are 15 residues in the CDR3. The V and J ends lost 3 bases and 3 bases, in that order; junction bases with no gene match: 6. Per the germline V gene, CDR1 is SGHTA and CDR2 is FQGNSA. The CDR3 here is CASSLDGTGHYEQYF. The CDR3 nucleotides are TGTGCCAGCAGCTTGGATGGGACAGGGCACTACGAGCAGTACTTC.

This chain joins TRBV18 and TRBJ1-2, with a tentative D call TRBD1 (5 bases). Per the germline V gene, CDR1 is KGHSH and CDR2 is LQKENI. Trimming pared 1 base from V and 6 bases from J, leaving 12 bases between. This CDR3 contains 14 residues. The CDR3 here is CASSPLGGEDGYTF. The CDR3 nucleotides read TGTGCCAGCTCACCACTCGGGGGGGAGGATGGCTACACCTTC.

V usage is TRBV27 and J usage is TRBJ2-2; a weak D match, TRBD1 (6 bases). This CDR3 has 17 amino acids. Trimming took off 1 base at V and 5 bases at J, with 17 bases between the two ends. Germline CDR1 and CDR2: MNHEY and SMNVEV (reference sequence). The CDR3 sequence: CASSLYSRGIWTGELFF. The DNA for the CDR3 is TGTGCCAGCAGTTTATACTCCAGGGGAATATGGACCGGGGAGCTGTTTTTT.

The chain carries TRBV7-9 and TRBJ2-7; no clear D. In germline, CDR1 is SEHNR, CDR2 FQNEAQ (reference sequence). The CDR3 has 14 amino acids. V was clipped by 4 bases and J by 0 bases, with 10 bases between them. The DNA for the CDR3 is TGTGCCAGCAGCTCCTTGGACGGCTCCTACGAGCAGTACTTC. Amino acid sequence: CASSSLDGSYEQYF.

This chain uses TRBV20-1 with TRBJ2-1; TRBD2 might be the D (5 bases). CDR3 size: 11 residues. V lost 8 bases to trimming and J lost 5 bases, with 10 bases between them. The germline gives CDR1 DFQATT, CDR2 SNEGSKA (reference sequence). CDR3 loop: CSFTGDNEQFF. The CDR3 DNA follows: TGCAGTTTCACCGGGGACAATGAGCAGTTCTTC.

The rearrangement uses TRBV2 and TRBJ1-2; possibly TRBD1 for D (5 bases). Germline V gives CDR1 SNHLY, CDR2 FYNNEI. V shed 7 bases and J shed 4 bases, with 13 bases lying between them. This CDR3 spans 13 amino acids. The chain's CDR3 is CASIDSFTYGYTF. In DNA form, the CDR3 reads TGTGCCAGCATAGACAGCTTCACCTATGGCTACACCTTC.

This clone was seen more than once but under ten times. The CDR3 spells CASRDPGYTF. As DNA, the CDR3 is TGTGCCAGCAGGGATCCTGGCTACACCTTC. The chain recombines TRBV2 with TRBJ1-2, with D unclear. The V gene's germline CDR1 is SNHLY and CDR2 FYNNEI. The ends were cut back, 6 bases at V and 7 bases at J, with 6 bases in the middle. The length of the CDR3 is 10 residues.

The rearrangement links TRBV7-2 to TRBJ2-7; D possibly corresponds to TRBD2 (6 bases). Germline CDR1 SGHTA, CDR2 FQGNSA. The CDR3 covers 15 residues. V lost 5 bases, J lost 12 bases, and 26 bases lay in between. CDR3 amino acids: CASSLVGAANGGWYF. Written as DNA, the CDR3 is TGTGCCAGCAGCCTAGTCGGGGCGGCAAACGGAGGGTGGTACTTC.

The rearrangement links TRBV7-8 to TRBJ2-7; D remains ambiguous. The ends were cut back, 3 bases at V and 1 base at J, with 22 bases in the middle. Germline values: CDR1 SGHVS, CDR2 FQNEAQ. The CDR3 runs to 18 residues. The CDR3 region is CASSFADFPSLNSYEQYF. For the CDR3, the DNA is TGTGCCAGCAGCTTTGCTGATTTCCCGAGCCTTAATTCCTACGAGCAGTACTTC.

The rearrangement uses TRBV15 and TRBJ1-2; D unclear. This CDR3 region has 13 residues. Trimming removed 0 bases from V and 3 bases from J, with 5 bases in between. Germline V gives CDR1 LNHNV, CDR2 YYDKDF (reference sequence). CDR3 sequence reads: CATSRDSHYGYTF. CDR3 nucleotide sequence: TGTGCCACCAGCAGAGACAGTCACTATGGCTACACCTTC.

The V and J genes are TRBV28 and TRBJ2-7, with unresolved D. V was clipped by 8 bases and J by 1 base, with 12 bases between them. The CDR3 totals 13 residues. Germline CDR1 is MDHEN and CDR2 is SYDVKM. CDR3 in DNA: TGTGCCAGCTGTTCACAGACTTCCTACGAGCAGTACTTC. Translating gives CASCSQTSYEQYF.

This chain connects TRBV29-1 to TRBJ2-5, with 7 nucleotides matching TRBD1. The CDR3 runs to 14 residues. The germline gives CDR1 SQVTM, CDR2 ANQGSEA. Trimming cost V 0 bases and J 6 bases; bases outside gene matches: 7. CDR3 loop: CSVEDIRGLKTQYF. The CDR3 nucleotides read TGCAGCGTTGAAGATATCAGGGGGTTGAAGACCCAGTACTTC. The full variable domain, its missing parts supplied by reference TRBV29-1 and TRBJ2-5, is SAVISQKPSRDICQRGTSLTIQCQVDSQVTMMFWYRQQPGQSLTLIATANQGSEATYESGFVIDKFPISRPNLTFSTLTVSNMSPEDSSIYLCSVEDIRGLKTQYFGPGTRLLVL.

The rearrangement joins TRBV6-5 to TRBJ1-2, with D unresolved. The V gene's germline CDR1 is MNHEY and CDR2 SVGAGI. The CDR3 runs to 13 residues. V was clipped by 5 bases and J by 7 bases, with 14 bases between them. The CDR3 DNA reads as TGTGCCAGCAGTCAGTCTCTTGTTGGTGGCTACACCTTC. Translation gives CASSQSLVGGYTF.

This sequence joins TRBV28 and TRBJ1-2; a weak D match, TRBD1 (6 bases). V was trimmed by 3 bases and J by 4 bases, leaving 12 bases between them. The germline gives CDR1 MDHEN, CDR2 SYDVKM. This CDR3 contains 14 residues. CDR3 nucleotide sequence: TGTGCCAGCAGTTTGCAGGAAGGGGGCTATGGCTACACCTTC. Translating it yields CASSLQEGGYGYTF.

This clone was observed a handful of times. Sequence at one end of the junction differs from germline and may be a read error. The rearrangement uses TRBV29-1 and TRBJ2-1; D gene uncertain. The CDR3 is 9 residues long. Looked up from germline, CDR1 is SQVTM and CDR2 is ANQGSEA. CDR3 sequence reads: CSVVPPPVF. The CDR3 region has the DNA TGCAGCGTTGTACCCCCTCCGGTCTTC.

V gene TRBV2 combines with J gene TRBJ1-1, with D hard to call. Trimming took 6 bases from V and 4 from J, leaving 3 bases between them. This CDR3 has 10 residues. CDR1 is SNHLY and CDR2 is FYNNEI in the germline V gene. The CDR3 coding sequence is TGTGCCAGCAGAGGCACTGAAGCTTTCTTT. Translation gives CASRGTEAFF. The whole variable domain, remainder taken from reference TRBV2 and TRBJ1-1, is EPEVTQTPSHQVTQMGQEVILRCVPISNHLYFYWYRQILGQKVEFLVSFYNNEISEKSEIFDDQFSVERPDGSNFTLKIRSTKLEDSAMYFCASRGTEAFFGQGTRLTVV.

The CDR3 is CASSPTSGDYNEQFF. Here the CDR3 DNA reads TGTGCCAGCAGCCCTACTAGCGGGGATTACAATGAGCAGTTCTTC. V gene TRBV7-3 combines with J gene TRBJ2-1, with 10 nucleotides matching TRBD2. The CDR3 runs 15 residues. Germline V gene lookup returns CDR1 SGHTA and CDR2 FQGTGA. Trimming cost V 5 bases and J 4 bases; bases outside gene matches: 5.

This chain uses TRBV28 with TRBJ2-1; TRBD1 matches 10 bases. The V and J ends lost 5 bases and 7 bases, in that order; junction bases with no gene match: 2. CDR1 and CDR2 from the germline V gene are MDHEN and SYDVKM. The CDR3 is made up of 13 amino acids. The CDR3 protein is CASSRTGGNEQFF. CDR3 in DNA: TGTGCCAGCAGTAGGACAGGGGGGAATGAGCAGTTCTTC. Filled out from reference TRBV28 and TRBJ2-1, the complete variable domain reads DVKVTQSSRYLVKRTGEKVFLECVQDMDHENMFWYRQDPGLGLRLIYFSYDVKMKEKGDIPEGYSVSREKKERFSLILESASTNQTSMYLCASSRTGGNEQFFGPGTRLTVL.

The genes are TRBV29-1 and TRBJ1-4; D possibly corresponds to TRBD1 (6 bases). V was cut by 4 bases and J by 7 bases, with 13 bases left in between. Per germline, CDR1 SQVTM and CDR2 ANQGSEA. CDR3 length: 13 amino acids. The CDR3 DNA follows: TGCAGCGTTGCGGCCAGAGGGGGTGAAAAACTGTTTTTT. The encoded protein is CSVAARGGEKLFF.

The genes are TRBV2 and TRBJ2-5; possible D gene TRBD1, 6 bases. The CDR3 consists of 14 residues. From germline, CDR1 is SNHLY and CDR2 FYNNEI. The V gene lost 4 bases and the J gene lost 7 bases, with 16 bases spanning the gap. For the CDR3, the DNA is TGTGCCAGCAGTGGTATACAGGGCACAGGGACCCAGTACTTC. Amino acids: CASSGIQGTGTQYF.

This clone appeared a few times. The chain carries TRBV6-5 and TRBJ2-1, with TRBD1 matching 7 bases. The CDR3 is made up of 13 amino acids. The V gene's germline CDR1 is MNHEY and CDR2 SVGAGI. Unmatched junction bases numbered 14, after V lost 6 bases and J lost 15 bases. CDR3 coding DNA: TGTGCCAGCAGCCCGGGACAGTACGGGCCTTCGTTCTTC. This sequence encodes CASSPGQYGPSFF.